The 12 T cell receptor beta chains below come from one sample, sequenced in a study of PD-1 blockade in classical Hodgkin lymphoma. Assay: immunoSEQ multiplex PCR; the TCRdb copy retains only in-frame clones and omits some. The sample lists roughly 34,000 clones, 94% occurring once. Time point denoted: newly diagnosed, previously untreated cHL patient sample. Sample: peripheral blood mononuclear cells (PBMCs). These TCRs come from a human donor with classical Hodgkin lymphoma.

This clone is a singleton in its sample. The chain links TRBV6-5 to TRBJ1-1, with D hard to call. Germline values: CDR1 MNHEY, CDR2 SVGAGI. The CDR3 loop spans 11 amino acids. V lost 6 bases and J lost 1, with 3 bases in between. CDR3 nucleotides: TGTGCCAGCAGAAAGAACACTGAAGCTTTCTTT. Translating gives CASRKNTEAFF.

This clone has just one count. J is TRBJ2-5 and V is TRBV18; TRBD1 agrees at 9 bases. The CDR3 length is 18 residues. V shed 0 bases and J 0 bases; nucleotides not matched to a gene: 8. Germline CDR1 KGHSH, CDR2 LQKENI. This CDR3 reads CASSPPRGQGGDQETQYF. CDR3 nucleotide sequence: TGTGCCAGCTCACCACCAAGGGGACAGGGAGGGGACCAAGAGACCCAGTACTTC.

The J gene is TRBJ2-1, the V gene TRBV18; TRBD1 matches 11 bases. V lost 3 bases to trimming and J lost 3 bases; unmatched junction nucleotides: 1. The CDR3 sequence is 15 residues long. CDR1 is KGHSH, CDR2 LQKENI, per germline. In DNA, the CDR3 is TGTGCCAGCTCACCGGGGACAGGGGGCTACAATGAGCAGTTCTTC. This sequence encodes CASSPGTGGYNEQFF.

V is TRBV7-2 and J is TRBJ2-1; 7 bases are shared with TRBD2. Trimming took 1 base from V and 0 from J; bases not matched to a gene: 3. CDR1 is SGHTA and CDR2 is FQGNSA in the germline V gene. The CDR3 runs to 16 residues. CDR3 loop: CASSLELAASYNEQFF. For the CDR3, the DNA is TGTGCCAGCAGCTTAGAGCTAGCGGCCTCCTACAATGAGCAGTTCTTC. Based on the CDR3 plus reference TRBV7-2 and TRBJ2-1, the full variable domain is GAGVSQSPSNKVTEKGKDVELRCDPISGHTALYWYRQSLGQGLEFLIYFQGNSAPDKSGLPSDRFSAERTGGSVSTLTIQRTQQEDSAVYLCASSLELAASYNEQFFGPGTRLTVL.

This sequence joins TRBV4-3 and TRBJ2-1; 11 nucleotides match TRBD2. V shed 5 bases, J shed 4 bases, and the junction held 7 bases outside the gene matches. From germline, CDR1 is LGHNA and CDR2 YSLEER. CDR3 length: 16 residues. The CDR3 bases are TGCGCCAGCAGCTTTAGGACTAGCGGGTTGTACAATGAGCAGTTCTTC. Its protein is CASSFRTSGLYNEQFF.

The V call is TRBV28, the J call TRBJ2-7, with D perhaps being TRBD1 or TRBD2 (6 bases each). Trimming pared 3 bases from V and 11 bases from J, leaving 11 bases between. This CDR3 spans 11 amino acids. Germline V gives CDR1 MDHEN, CDR2 SYDVKM. CDR3 bases: TGTGCCAGCAGTTTGAGGGGGGTGGAGTACTTC. Protein sequence: CASSLRGVEYF.

This rearrangement joins TRBV19 to TRBJ2-1; tentatively, D is TRBD2 (5 bases). Trimming stripped 5 bases from V and 6 bases from J, with 20 bases between. Germline CDR1 LNHDA, CDR2 SQIVND (reference sequence). The CDR3 has 16 residues. The CDR3 nucleotides are TGTGCCAGTAGTCTCCTGCGGGCCCCACTCCCCAATGAGCAGTTCTTC. Translation gives CASSLLRAPLPNEQFF.

This rearrangement joins TRBV7-9 to TRBJ2-2, with 9 bases aligning to TRBD2. From germline, CDR1 is SEHNR and CDR2 FQNEAQ (reference sequence). With 5 bases clipped from V and 4 bases from J, the junction kept 11 bases outside the gene matches. The length of the CDR3 is 17 residues. This chain's CDR3 is CASSLLPGGRATGELFF. The CDR3 bases are TGTGCCAGCAGCCTCCTCCCGGGCGGGAGGGCCACCGGGGAGCTGTTTTTT.

J is TRBJ1-3 and V is TRBV15; no clear D. The CDR3 runs 14 residues. Germline V gives CDR1 LNHNV, CDR2 YYDKDF (reference sequence). V lost 1 base and J 2 bases, leaving 6 bases between the germline ends. CDR3 coding DNA: TGTGCCACCAGCAGAGGGGCAACTGGAAACACCATATATTTT. Protein sequence: CATSRGATGNTIYF.

The CDR3 loop is CASSQEYSFPNYGYTF. Here the CDR3 DNA reads TGCGCCAGCAGCCAAGAGTACAGCTTTCCTAACTATGGCTACACCTTC. The chain carries TRBV4-3 and TRBJ1-2; D is unresolved. Germline loops: CDR1 LGHNA, CDR2 YSLEER. The CDR3 is 16 amino acids. Trimming removed 0 bases from V and 0 bases from J, with 11 bases in between.

This clone was detected once. The chain is built from TRBV7-9 and TRBJ1-2; D may be TRBD1 (5 bases). The germline V gene has CDR1 SEHNR and CDR2 FQNEAQ (reference sequence). This CDR3 is 18 amino acids long. V shed 3 bases and J shed 8 bases, with 28 bases lying between them. CDR3 nucleotides: TGTGCCAGCAGCTTTCAAGGGCTTCCGGGGCGAACACGAGGGGGCTACACCTTC. This sequence encodes CASSFQGLPGRTRGGYTF.

This sequence joins TRBV28 and TRBJ1-2, with D unresolved. Trimming took off 5 bases at V and 4 bases at J, with 14 bases between the two ends. CDR3 size: 14 residues. The germline V gene encodes CDR1 MDHEN and CDR2 SYDVKM. The CDR3 nucleotides read TGTGCCAGCAGTCCAGGATTTAGCGGCTATGGCTACACCTTC. It yields the protein CASSPGFSGYGYTF.